These 26 T cell receptor beta chains originate from one sample sequenced in a study of CD8 T cells in Susac syndrome (dated by TCRdb to between 2018 and 2021). The protocol used for the library was the immunoSEQ multiplex PCR assay. RNA was extracted with the RNeasy kit and roughly 0.45 to 1 ug was reverse transcribed using random hexamers. TCRdb passed the public sequencing reads through fastp at Q25 and MiXCR, retaining productive beta sequences. Merged by CDR3 protein, the rows form single entries marked with the most common genes and DNA. This sample lists 150,000 to 200,000 distinct CDR3 sequences; about 95% were detected once. In total, the top ten clones hold about 0.15% of the sample. The sequencing sample was made of CD8+ T cells from PBMCs. The receptors were sampled from a human donor with multiple sclerosis.

V and J are TRBV3-1 and TRBJ2-7; TRBD2 aligns across 9 bases. This CDR3 region has 15 residues. The V gene's germline CDR1 is LGHDT and CDR2 YNNKEL (reference sequence). Trimming at V came to 1 base and at J to 1 base, leaving 2 bases not matched to a gene. The CDR3 sequence: CASSQGLADSYEQYF. CDR3 DNA: TGTGCCAGCAGCCAAGGACTAGCGGATTCCTACGAGCAGTACTTC.

The J gene is TRBJ2-7, the V gene TRBV30; TRBD1 agrees at 11 bases. From germline, CDR1 is GTSNPN and CDR2 SVGIG (reference sequence). The CDR3 contains 16 residues. The J segment lost 5 bases and the V segment lost 3 bases, leaving 12 bases of the junction unmatched. The CDR3 sequence: CAWSPRAGTGGDEQYF. In nucleotides, the CDR3 is TGTGCCTGGAGCCCCAGGGCGGGGACAGGGGGGGACGAGCAGTACTTC.

This clonotype showed up just once. The V gene is TRBV9, the J gene TRBJ2-7; no clear D. The V gene lost 3 bases and the J gene lost 5 bases, with 6 bases spanning the gap. The CDR3 extends over 11 amino acids. CDR1 is SGDLS and CDR2 is YYNGEE in the germline V gene. CDR3 sequence reads: CASSEGNEQYF. The CDR3 DNA is TGTGCCAGCAGCGAGGGAAACGAGCAGTACTTC.

The genes are TRBV20-1 and TRBJ2-2; 7 nucleotides agree with TRBD2. Trimming at V came to 0 bases and at J to 5 bases, leaving 9 bases not matched to a gene. There are 16 residues in the CDR3. Per the germline V gene, CDR1 is DFQATT and CDR2 is SNEGSKA (reference sequence). The DNA for the CDR3 is TGCAGTGCTAGAGATGAGACGGGAGGTTGGACCGGGGAGCTGTTTTTT. Translating gives CSARDETGGWTGELFF.

The chain links TRBV28 to TRBJ2-1, with TRBD1 as a possible D gene (6 bases). Germline V gene sequence: CDR1 MDHEN, CDR2 SYDVKM. V lost 0 bases and J lost 6, with 15 bases in between. There are 16 residues in the CDR3. In DNA, the CDR3 is TGTGCCAGCAGTTTATGGGGGGACACCGAGGGCAATGAGCAGTTCTTC. Translated, it gives CASSLWGDTEGNEQFF.

The rearrangement links TRBV27 to TRBJ2-3; D ambiguous. The CDR3 extends over 13 amino acids. V lost 0 bases and J lost 1, with 2 bases in between. The germline CDR1 and CDR2 sequences are MNHEY and SMNVEV (reference sequence). CDR3 DNA sequence: TGTGCCAGCAGTTTATCACGCACAGATACGCAGTATTTT. Its protein is CASSLSRTDTQYF.

The gene calls are TRBV5-1 and TRBJ1-5, with D possibly matching TRBD1 (6 bases). The CDR3 is 12 residues long. Trimming took 2 bases from V and 9 from J, leaving 9 bases between them. Germline CDR1 reads SGHRS; CDR2 reads YFSETQ. This CDR3 reads CASSFEGGPQHF. CDR3 nucleotides: TGCGCCAGCAGCTTTGAGGGGGGGCCCCAGCATTTT.

V usage is TRBV7-9 and J usage is TRBJ2-3; TRBD1 matches 8 bases. Germline trimming cut 4 bases from V and 6 bases from J; bases unmatched to any gene: 12. The CDR3 sequence is 16 residues long. Looked up from germline, CDR1 is SEHNR and CDR2 is FQNEAQ (reference sequence). CDR3 nucleotide sequence: TGTGCCAGCAGCTCGACTTCGGACAGGGCAGGGGATACGCAGTATTTT. It translates to CASSSTSDRAGDTQYF.

The chain combines TRBV20-1 with TRBJ2-1, with 8 bases identical to TRBD1. Trimming cost V 6 bases and J 8 bases; bases outside gene matches: 15. Germline V gene sequence: CDR1 DFQATT, CDR2 SNEGSKA (reference sequence). The CDR3 covers 15 residues. This CDR3 is CSAAAEDRAYHEQFF. CDR3 DNA sequence: TGCAGTGCCGCCGCCGAGGACAGGGCGTACCATGAGCAGTTCTTC.

V is TRBV29-1 and J is TRBJ2-1, with TRBD2 matching over 8 bases. Germline V gene lookup returns CDR1 SQVTM and CDR2 ANQGSEA. This CDR3 spans 12 amino acids. V lost 6 bases to trimming and J lost 7 bases; unmatched junction nucleotides: 5. Written as DNA, the CDR3 is TGCAGCGTAGACTCTAGCGGGAATGAGCAGTTCTTC. This gives the protein CSVDSSGNEQFF.

This rearrangement joins TRBV5-1 to TRBJ2-1; a weak D match, TRBD1 (6 bases). The length of the CDR3 is 14 residues. Germline V gene sequence: CDR1 SGHRS, CDR2 YFSETQ. V lost 4 bases to trimming and J lost 7 bases, with 15 bases between them. In DNA form, the CDR3 reads TGCGCCAGCAGCCCTGGATGGACAGAAAATGAGCAGTTCTTC. Translated: CASSPGWTENEQFF.

The rearrangement joins TRBV5-4 to TRBJ2-3; D gene uncertain. Germline V gene sequence: CDR1 SGHNT, CDR2 YYREEE (reference sequence). The CDR3 consists of 15 residues. V was shortened by 0 bases and J by 2 bases, with 10 bases between the two germline ends. The CDR3 nucleotides are TGTGCCAGCAGCTTGGGGGCTTACCCCACAGATACGCAGTATTTT. Protein product: CASSLGAYPTDTQYF.

V gene TRBV27 combines with J gene TRBJ2-6; 8 nucleotides match TRBD1. Germline CDR1 MNHEY, CDR2 SMNVEV (reference sequence). The CDR3 sequence is 15 residues long. With 6 bases clipped from V and 2 bases from J, the junction kept 3 bases outside the gene matches. DNA for the CDR3: TGTGCCAGCAGGGACAGGGAAACTGGGGCCAACGTCCTGACTTTC. This sequence encodes CASRDRETGANVLTF.

This clonotype was seen a handful of times. The V call is TRBV20-1, the J call TRBJ1-1; D unclear. The germline CDR1 and CDR2 sequences are DFQATT and SNEGSKA (reference sequence). The CDR3 loop spans 13 amino acids. The V and J ends lost 0 bases and 5 bases respectively, with 10 bases between them. The CDR3 is CSARDLGGTEAFF. CDR3 sequence (DNA): TGCAGTGCTAGAGATCTGGGAGGGACTGAAGCTTTCTTT.

The J gene is TRBJ2-1, the V gene TRBV29-1; D gene unclear. V lost 6 bases to trimming and J lost 0 bases, with 12 bases between them. The CDR3 is made up of 14 amino acids. The V gene's germline CDR1 is SQVTM and CDR2 ANQGSEA. The CDR3 reads CSVRYASSYNEQFF. In DNA form, the CDR3 reads TGCAGCGTAAGGTACGCGAGCTCCTACAATGAGCAGTTCTTC.

The chain couples TRBV20-1 to TRBJ1-1; no definite D call. Trimming stripped 4 bases from V and 6 bases from J, with 3 bases between. The CDR3 sequence is 9 residues long. Germline V gives CDR1 DFQATT, CDR2 SNEGSKA (reference sequence). The CDR3 nucleotides read TGCAGTGCTATTCCTGAAGCTTTCTTT. Translated: CSAIPEAFF.

The J gene is TRBJ1-2, the V gene TRBV27; possibly TRBD1 for D (6 bases). V lost 6 bases to trimming and J lost 8 bases, with 13 bases between them. Germline V gene sequence: CDR1 MNHEY, CDR2 SMNVEV (reference sequence). The CDR3 runs to 12 residues. CDR3 amino acids: CASRTTGLGYTF. The CDR3 nucleotides read TGTGCCAGCAGAACTACAGGGTTGGGCTACACCTTC.

The chain links TRBV9 to TRBJ1-1; D gene ambiguous. V lost 0 bases to trimming and J lost 1 base, with 10 bases between them. From germline, CDR1 is SGDLS and CDR2 YYNGEE. This CDR3 is 15 amino acids long. The DNA of the CDR3 is TGTGCCAGCAGCGTAGCCGGAGCCTCGAACACTGAAGCTTTCTTT. It yields the protein CASSVAGASNTEAFF.

This clonotype occurred once. The CDR3 DNA reads as TGTGCCACCAGTGACCCCCGGGAACTACGGGATACGCAGTATTTT. This sequence encodes CATSDPRELRDTQYF. The J gene is TRBJ2-3, the V gene TRBV24-1; D is possibly TRBD2 (5 bases). The V gene lost 4 bases and the J gene lost 6 bases, with 16 bases spanning the gap. The CDR3 sequence is 15 residues long. Germline lookup yields CDR1 KGHDR and CDR2 SFDVKD.

The V and J genes are TRBV3-1 and TRBJ2-1, with a tentative D call TRBD1 (5 bases). The V and J ends lost 1 base and 4 bases respectively, with 11 bases between them. The V gene's germline CDR1 is LGHDT and CDR2 YNNKEL (reference sequence). The CDR3 runs to 15 residues. The CDR3: CASSQGLREYNEQFF. CDR3 in DNA: TGTGCCAGCAGCCAAGGGCTCAGGGAATACAATGAGCAGTTCTTC.

This clonotype was counted a single time. The chain links TRBV29-1 to TRBJ2-3; D remains ambiguous. The V and J ends lost 5 bases and 4 bases respectively, with 4 bases between them. The CDR3 totals 10 residues. Germline V gives CDR1 SQVTM, CDR2 ANQGSEA. DNA for the CDR3: TGCAGCGTTAGAGCAGATACGCAGTATTTT. It specifies CSVRADTQYF.

The chain recombines TRBV5-6 with TRBJ1-1; D remains unclear. V shed 0 bases and J shed 3 bases, with 9 bases lying between them. Per the germline V gene, CDR1 is SGHDT and CDR2 is YYEEEE. The CDR3 has 14 amino acids. CDR3 in amino acids: CASSLDREYTEAFF. In DNA, the CDR3 is TGTGCCAGCAGCTTGGACCGGGAGTACACTGAAGCTTTCTTT. Full variable domain (outside the CDR3, taken from reference TRBV5-6 and TRBJ1-1): DAGVTQSPTHLIKTRGQQVTLRCSPKSGHDTVSWYQQALGQGPQFIFQYYEEEERQRGNFPDRFSGHQFPNYSSELNVNALLLGDSALYLCASSLDREYTEAFFGQGTRLTVV.

This clonotype has only one observation. The rearrangement links TRBV27 to TRBJ2-7; 7 nucleotides match TRBD1. Germline trimming cut 6 bases from V and 5 bases from J; bases unmatched to any gene: 4. Germline CDR1 and CDR2: MNHEY and SMNVEV (reference sequence). This CDR3 region has 12 residues. CDR3 sequence reads: CASSTGVDEQYF. The CDR3 coding sequence is TGTGCCAGCAGCACAGGGGTTGACGAGCAGTACTTC.

In DNA form, the CDR3 reads TGTGCCAGCACCCCCCATGGCCGAGACGCTAACTACGAGCAGTACTTC. Translated: CASTPHGRDANYEQYF. The chain is built from TRBV28 and TRBJ2-7; D ambiguous. This CDR3 has 16 amino acids. Trimming stripped 7 bases from V and 3 bases from J, with 22 bases between. CDR1 and CDR2 from the germline V gene are MDHEN and SYDVKM.

Written as DNA, the CDR3 is TGCAGTTCCGGGACAGGGGGCTATGGCTACACCTTC. Protein sequence: CSSGTGGYGYTF. This sequence joins TRBV20-1 and TRBJ1-2; 11 bases are a match to TRBD1. After removal of 8 bases from V and 4 bases from J, the junction contained 3 bases not matched to a gene. The CDR3 has 12 amino acids. Germline V gene data show CDR1 as DFQATT and CDR2 as SNEGSKA (reference sequence).

The J gene is TRBJ1-1, the V gene TRBV5-4; D remains ambiguous. The CDR3 loop spans 13 amino acids. V was pared by 4 bases and J by 0 bases, with 7 bases between. CDR1 SGHNT and CDR2 YYREEE come from the germline V gene (reference sequence). The CDR3 here is CASSPTLNTEAFF. The CDR3 DNA sequence: TGTGCCAGCAGCCCAACCTTGAACACTGAAGCTTTCTTT.